One and the same sample provided the 6 T cell receptor beta chains below, sequenced in a study of OX40 agonist ivuxolimab in advanced cancers. Clones were read by immunoSEQ multiplex PCR, and TCRdb kept only the in-frame ones, dropping some. The sample lists approximately 56,000 clones; about nine tenths were seen once. Sequencing was performed on CD4+ or CD8+ T cells sorted from blood, taken in a trial of the OX40 agonist ivuxolimab. The receptor set was obtained from an adult with an advanced solid tumor such as melanoma, head and neck, liver or kidney cancer.

The CDR3 nucleotides read TGTGCCAGCTCGACAGTAGCGGGGGGCTACAATGAGCAGTTCTTC. Protein product: CASSTVAGGYNEQFF. V and J are TRBV7-9 and TRBJ2-1; TRBD2 matches at 10 bases. Germline loops: CDR1 SEHNR, CDR2 FQNEAQ (reference sequence). Trimming removed 8 bases from V and 3 bases from J; junction bases left unmatched: 7. The CDR3 length is 15 residues.

V gene TRBV27 combines with J gene TRBJ2-1; D is perhaps TRBD2 (6 bases). CDR1 is MNHEY and CDR2 is SMNVEV in the germline V gene (reference sequence). The V gene lost 2 bases and the J gene lost 6 bases, with 8 bases spanning the gap. The length of the CDR3 is 13 residues. Written as DNA, the CDR3 is TGTGCCAGCAGTTTAGGAGGGTCCAATGAGCAGTTCTTC. Its translation is CASSLGGSNEQFF.

V and J are TRBV7-9 and TRBJ2-1, with unresolved D. This CDR3 region has 14 residues. Germline CDR1 is SEHNR and CDR2 is FQNEAQ (reference sequence). V was shortened by 2 bases and J by 3 bases, with 8 bases between the two germline ends. CDR3: CASSLTGDYNEQFF. The CDR3 nucleotides read TGTGCCAGCAGCTTAACGGGCGACTACAATGAGCAGTTCTTC.

The chain employs TRBV7-6 and TRBJ2-7, with D possibly being TRBD2 (7 bases). With 5 bases removed from V and 2 bases from J, the gap between germline ends came to 19 bases. Germline assignment: CDR1 SGHVS and CDR2 FNYEAQ. The CDR3 contains 16 residues. Written as DNA, the CDR3 is TGTGCCAGCAGCCCGGGGAGGGGGGAAAGTACCTACGAGCAGTACTTC. Translated, it gives CASSPGRGESTYEQYF.

This chain joins TRBV7-9 and TRBJ2-3; weak D call: TRBD1 (5 bases). The germline V and J ends were trimmed by 5 bases and 0 bases, with 12 bases remaining between them. The germline gives CDR1 SEHNR, CDR2 FQNEAQ (reference sequence). This CDR3 has 15 residues. CDR3 bases: TGTGCCAGCAGCCCCCAAGGGGTAAGCACAGATACGCAGTATTTT. Amino acid sequence: CASSPQGVSTDTQYF.

The chain recombines TRBV19 with TRBJ1-1; D perhaps matches TRBD1 (5 bases). There are 14 residues in the CDR3. Trimming removed 3 bases from V and 7 bases from J, with 15 bases in between. Germline V gene sequence: CDR1 LNHDA, CDR2 SQIVND (reference sequence). The CDR3 sequence is CASSMKGRTGEAFF. The CDR3 nucleotides read TGTGCCAGTAGTATGAAAGGCCGAACAGGTGAAGCTTTCTTT.